The 21 T cell receptor beta chains presented below share a single source sample, sequenced in a study of cytomegalovirus exposure and HLA in healthy donors (dated by TCRdb to 2015 to 2018). The library came from the immunoSEQ multiplex PCR assay. A mixture of 60 forward primers for TCR Vbeta segments and 13 reverse primers for TCR Jbeta segments was used in the multiplex PCR. TCRdb re-hosts the immuneACCESS table, in-frame sequences only. Its copies lack some clones; in the studies checked, an unresolved V gene accounts for under half of them, and the cause for the rest is not known. The sample includes roughly 120,000 clones, with roughly 60% observed a single time. 9% to 10% of the sample goes to the ten largest clones. The sample was PBMCs. Receptors were obtained from a man in his forties or fifties in good health and CMV-seropositive.

Only a few counts were recorded for this clone. The chain is built from TRBV27 and TRBJ2-3; 9 nucleotides agree with TRBD2. This CDR3 is built from 17 residues. V shed 2 bases and J 4 bases; nucleotides not matched to a gene: 10. The germline V gene encodes CDR1 MNHEY and CDR2 SMNVEV (reference sequence). CDR3: CASSLGGGAMAADTQYF. The CDR3 nucleotides read TGTGCCAGCAGTTTAGGCGGGGGGGCGATGGCCGCAGATACGCAGTATTTT.

This chain joins TRBV15 and TRBJ2-7; D ambiguous. V lost 4 bases to trimming and J lost 1 base, with 11 bases between them. Germline values: CDR1 LNHNV, CDR2 YYDKDF (reference sequence). This CDR3 has 14 residues. CDR3 protein: CATSNGRRSYEQYF. In DNA form, the CDR3 reads TGTGCCACCAGCAACGGCAGGCGTTCCTACGAGCAGTACTTC.

The table lists this clone with a few counts. This chain connects TRBV5-1 to TRBJ2-5, with D perhaps matching TRBD2 (6 bases). The germline V gene has CDR1 SGHRS and CDR2 YFSETQ. The CDR3 is 17 amino acids. With 0 bases removed from V and 3 bases from J, the gap between germline ends came to 18 bases. This CDR3 is CASSLARRRVAEETQYF. CDR3 DNA: TGCGCCAGCAGCTTGGCCCGCAGGAGGGTCGCGGAAGAGACCCAGTACTTC.

In its sample, this clone was seen a few times. This chain connects TRBV6-5 to TRBJ2-3, with D tentatively TRBD2 (6 bases). The CDR3 consists of 14 residues. CDR1 and CDR2 (germline): MNHEY, SVGAGI. Trimming stripped 2 bases from V and 1 base from J, with 7 bases between. CDR3 nucleotide sequence: TGTGCCAGCAGTTACGCGGGACGCACAGATACGCAGTATTTT. It yields the protein CASSYAGRTDTQYF.

The rearrangement links TRBV5-8 to TRBJ1-4, with 10 bases lining up with TRBD1. CDR3 length: 17 amino acids. After removal of 5 bases from V and 3 bases from J, the junction contained 10 bases not matched to a gene. Per the germline V gene, CDR1 is SGHTS and CDR2 is YDEGEE. The chain's CDR3 is CASRSGQGGFANEKLFF. The CDR3 region has the DNA TGTGCCAGCAGGTCCGGACAGGGGGGTTTCGCTAATGAAAAACTGTTTTTT.

This clone was detected only a few times. The identical CDR3 is also encoded by other nucleotide sequences in the sample. CDR3 nucleotide sequence: TGCGCCAGCAGCTTGGGTTCAGGAGGAAACACCATATATTTT. Protein product: CASSLGSGGNTIYF. The chain uses TRBV5-1 and TRBJ1-3; D not resolved. The CDR3 is 14 amino acids. Trimming took off 0 bases at V and 4 bases at J, with 8 bases between the two ends. The germline CDR1 and CDR2 sequences are SGHRS and YFSETQ.

The chain combines TRBV9 with TRBJ1-1; the D gene is possibly TRBD1 (5 bases). The CDR3 has 16 residues. Germline V lookup: CDR1 SGDLS, CDR2 YYNGEE. Trimming took 5 bases from V and 1 from J, leaving 18 bases between them. The CDR3 DNA reads TGTGCCAGCAGACCCTGGGGGGAGGGCCGGAACACTGAAGCTTTCTTT. It yields the protein CASRPWGEGRNTEAFF.

The CDR3 protein is CASSQDAYEQYF. The CDR3 DNA is TGTGCCAGCAGCCAGGATGCCTACGAGCAGTACTTC. This chain uses TRBV7-9 with TRBJ2-7; D unresolved. Germline V lookup: CDR1 SEHNR, CDR2 FQNEAQ (reference sequence). Between the trimmed V and J ends, which lost 5 bases and 2 bases, there was a span of 7 bases. This CDR3 is built from 12 residues.

The chain couples TRBV5-4 to TRBJ1-2, with D possibly TRBD1 on 6 matching bases. The V gene's germline CDR1 is SGHNT and CDR2 YYREEE (reference sequence). The CDR3 sequence is 13 residues long. The V end was cut by 3 bases, the J end by 5 bases, with 11 bases between. In nucleotides, the CDR3 is TGTGCCAGCAGCTGGGACACCGGATATGGCTACACCTTC. As protein: CASSWDTGYGYTF. The full variable domain, rest sourced from reference TRBV5-4 and TRBJ1-2, is ETGVTQSPTHLIKTRGQQVTLRCSSQSGHNTVSWYQQALGQGPQFIFQYYREEENGRGNFPPRFSGLQFPNYSSELNVNALELDDSALYLCASSWDTGYGYTFGSGTRLTVV.

The rearrangement uses TRBV5-1 and TRBJ2-7, with a weak D call TRBD1 (5 bases). Germline V CDR1 and CDR2: SGHRS, YFSETQ. The CDR3 has 14 residues. Trimming removed 0 bases at V and 3 bases at J, with 10 bases between. The CDR3 reads CASSLDDRYYEQYF. The CDR3 bases are TGCGCCAGCAGCTTGGATGACAGATACTACGAGCAGTACTTC.

V gene TRBV19 combines with J gene TRBJ2-1, with 12 bases matching TRBD2. There are 16 residues in the CDR3. J was trimmed by 7 bases and V by 1 base; bases with no gene match: 5. CDR1 and CDR2 (germline): LNHDA, SQIVND (reference sequence). The CDR3 here is CASSIGRLAGGNEQFF. CDR3 sequence (DNA): TGTGCCAGTAGTATAGGCAGGCTAGCGGGAGGGAATGAGCAGTTCTTC.

A few counts support this clone. The gene calls are TRBV7-9 and TRBJ2-5; tentatively, D is TRBD1 (6 bases). This CDR3 region has 14 residues. CDR1 and CDR2 from the germline V gene are SEHNR and FQNEAQ (reference sequence). V lost 1 base and J lost 4, with 10 bases in between. CDR3 in amino acids: CASSLVAGVETQYF. CDR3 DNA sequence: TGTGCCAGCAGCTTAGTAGCAGGGGTAGAGACCCAGTACTTC.

V usage is TRBV28 and J usage is TRBJ1-2, with D unclear. This CDR3 region has 13 residues. Germline values: CDR1 MDHEN, CDR2 SYDVKM. Trimming shortened V by 5 bases and J by 2 bases, and 9 bases separated the two germline ends. Here the CDR3 reads CASSREGNYGYTF. The CDR3 DNA follows: TGTGCCAGCAGTCGGGAGGGCAACTATGGCTACACCTTC.

The rearrangement links TRBV27 to TRBJ1-4; D is perhaps TRBD1 (5 bases). Germline CDR1 MNHEY, CDR2 SMNVEV (reference sequence). V lost 6 bases and J lost 4, with 12 bases in between. The CDR3 is made up of 14 amino acids. CDR3 amino acids: CASSLDRLNEKLFF. DNA of the CDR3: TGTGCCAGCAGCCTAGACAGACTTAATGAAAAACTGTTTTTT.

The V and J genes are TRBV10-3 and TRBJ2-3; 12 nucleotides line up with TRBD2. This CDR3 has 15 amino acids. V trimming: 7 bases; J trimming: 4 bases; junction bases outside the gene matches: 6. CDR1 is ENHRY and CDR2 is SYGVKD in the germline V gene. Written as DNA, the CDR3 is TGTGCCATCACCTCCACTAGCGGGGGGTCAGATACGCAGTATTTT. It translates to CAITSTSGGSDTQYF.

V is TRBV7-3 and J is TRBJ2-1; D possibly corresponds to TRBD1 (5 bases). The V end lost 5 bases, the J end lost 12 bases, and 17 bases lay between the germline ends. Looked up from germline, CDR1 is SGHTA and CDR2 is FQGTGA. This CDR3 comprises 13 residues. The DNA for the CDR3 is TGTGCCAGCAGCCAAGAAGACAGAATGAGGCAGTTCTTC. Translating it yields CASSQEDRMRQFF.

CDR3 coding DNA: TGTGCCAGTAGTCAACCGACAGGACCAACTAATGAAAAACTGTTTTTT. Residues: CASSQPTGPTNEKLFF. This chain joins TRBV19 and TRBJ1-4, with a tentative D call TRBD1 (6 bases). This CDR3 comprises 16 residues. CDR1 and CDR2 from the germline V gene are LNHDA and SQIVND (reference sequence). The germline V and J ends were trimmed by 5 bases and 0 bases, with 13 bases remaining between them.

The rearrangement joins TRBV28 to TRBJ2-5, with 8 positions matching TRBD1. Per germline, CDR1 MDHEN and CDR2 SYDVKM. The CDR3 is 12 residues long. Trimming removed 10 bases from V and 5 bases from J; junction bases left unmatched: 6. The CDR3 DNA reads as TGTGCCACCCGGACAGGGAAGGAGACCCAGTACTTC. Translation: CATRTGKETQYF.

The chain links TRBV27 to TRBJ2-5, with D perhaps matching TRBD1 (6 bases). CDR1 MNHEY and CDR2 SMNVEV come from the germline V gene (reference sequence). Trimming removed 4 bases from V and 2 bases from J, with 14 bases in between. CDR3 length equals 15 residues. CDR3 protein: CASSYNRQVQETQYF. CDR3 sequence (DNA): TGTGCCAGCAGTTACAACAGACAGGTACAAGAGACCCAGTACTTC.

V and J are TRBV6-5 and TRBJ1-2; the D is unclear. With 5 bases removed from V and 5 bases from J, the gap between germline ends came to 15 bases. In germline, CDR1 is MNHEY, CDR2 SVGAGI. The CDR3 spans 14 residues. The CDR3 coding sequence is TGTGCCAGCAGTCGAGACTGGCGTTGGTATGGCTACACCTTC. Translated, it gives CASSRDWRWYGYTF.

This clone was seen more than once but under ten times. J is TRBJ1-2 and V is TRBV7-2; D remains ambiguous. The CDR3 spans 16 residues. Trimming removed 1 base at V and 4 bases at J, with 16 bases between. Germline CDR1 is SGHTA and CDR2 is FQGNSA. The CDR3 DNA sequence: TGTGCCAGCAGCTTAGTTTCTCAGACATTTAGCTATGGCTACACCTTC. It specifies CASSLVSQTFSYGYTF.